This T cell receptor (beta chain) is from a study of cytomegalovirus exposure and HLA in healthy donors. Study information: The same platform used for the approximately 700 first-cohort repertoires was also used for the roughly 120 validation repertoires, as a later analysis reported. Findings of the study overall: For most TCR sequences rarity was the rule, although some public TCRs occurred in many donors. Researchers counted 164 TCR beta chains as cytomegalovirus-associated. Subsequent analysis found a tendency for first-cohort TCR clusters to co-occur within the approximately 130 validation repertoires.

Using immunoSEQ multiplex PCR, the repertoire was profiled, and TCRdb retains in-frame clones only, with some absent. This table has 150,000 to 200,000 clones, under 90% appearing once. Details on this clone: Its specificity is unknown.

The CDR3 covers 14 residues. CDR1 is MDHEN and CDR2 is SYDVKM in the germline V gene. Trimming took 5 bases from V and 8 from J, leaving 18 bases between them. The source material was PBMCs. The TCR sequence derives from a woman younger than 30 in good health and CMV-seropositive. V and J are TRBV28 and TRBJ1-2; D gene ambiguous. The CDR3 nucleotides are TGTGCCAGCAGTCCGTCGGGTTATGGGTCGGGCTACACCTTC. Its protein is CASSPSGYGSGYTF.